Included here is one T cell receptor beta chain sequence, with context. The antigen is unknown. The record originates from a study of T cell responses to AZD1222 COVID-19 vaccine. Overall study results and limits: Mostly white British, mostly female donors; authors suggested clonal diversity may be underestimated. Nearly half of spike-specific TCRs reportedly target unmutated variant regions. Just 5 to 7 AZD1222 recipients were seropositive at baseline. Increases in Spike-specific TCR breadth and depth were seen after two AZD1222 doses.

The method was immunoSEQ multiplex PCR; TCRdb's version includes in-frame clones alone and lacks a portion of them. The sample holds 68,000 or so clones, roughly 86% seen once. This CDR3 has 12 amino acids. With 4 bases removed from V and 4 bases from J, the gap between germline ends came to 4 bases. CDR1 SNHLY and CDR2 FYNNEI come from the germline V gene. The source of this sequence is an adult in good health. The chain uses TRBV2 and TRBJ2-2; D gene uncertain. The sequences come from peripheral blood, collected on day 0 of AZD1222 vaccination. The CDR3 coding sequence is TGTGCCAGCAGTGGGGTCACCGGGGAGCTGTTTTTT. This gives the protein CASSGVTGELFF.